The present TCR beta chain was sequenced within a study of lymphopenia after photon versus proton radiotherapy. Study findings and constraints: Proton therapy kept repertoires fairly stable, unlike photons, which gained effector/memory cells. Oligoclonal CD8+ Temra expansion after nadir drove photon patients' diversity drop. A bigger post-nadir fall in TCR diversity correlated inversely with survival time in deceased patients. Survival link was tested only in deceased patients; proton benefit remains a possibility.

Assay: immunoSEQ multiplex PCR; the TCRdb copy retains only in-frame clones and omits some. The table records just over 40,000 clones, around 84% of them present only once. Worth noting for this clone: Its matching antigen is unknown.

The TCR comes from a woman aged 70-85 years with pancreatic cancer. Some clones in this sample may be carry-over from other donors' samples. The sequenced sample was peripheral blood, obtained from a patient treated with proton-based radiotherapy.

CDR3 residues: CASSQDWRGEQFF. CDR3 coding DNA: TGCGCCAGCAGCCAAGATTGGCGTGGGGAGCAGTTCTTC. The chain uses TRBV4-1 and TRBJ2-1; no clear D gene. Germline V lookup: CDR1 MGHRA, CDR2 YSYEKL. Trimming pared 0 bases from V and 10 bases from J, leaving 10 bases between. This CDR3 spans 13 amino acids.